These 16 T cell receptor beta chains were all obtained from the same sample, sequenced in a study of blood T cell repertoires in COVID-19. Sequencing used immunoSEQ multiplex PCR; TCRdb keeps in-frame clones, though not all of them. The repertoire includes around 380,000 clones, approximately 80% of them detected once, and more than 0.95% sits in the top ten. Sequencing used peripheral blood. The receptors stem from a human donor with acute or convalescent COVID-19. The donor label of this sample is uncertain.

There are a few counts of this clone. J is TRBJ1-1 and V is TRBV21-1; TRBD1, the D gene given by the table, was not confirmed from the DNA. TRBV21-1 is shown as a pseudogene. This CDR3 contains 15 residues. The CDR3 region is CASSTTGGMNTEAFF. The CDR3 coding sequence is TGTGCCAGCAGCACGACAGGGGGCATGAACACTGAAGCTTTCTTT.

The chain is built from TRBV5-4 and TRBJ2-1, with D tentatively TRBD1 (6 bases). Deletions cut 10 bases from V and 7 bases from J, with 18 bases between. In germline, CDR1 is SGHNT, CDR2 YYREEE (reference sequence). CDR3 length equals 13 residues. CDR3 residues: CALDVQGYNEQFF. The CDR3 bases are TGTGCCCTCGACGTCCAGGGGTATAATGAGCAGTTCTTC.

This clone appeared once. Here the CDR3 DNA reads TGTGCCAGCACAACCGGGACAGGGAGGATAAGCCAGCAATTTCAGCCCCAGCATTTT. It is translated as CASTTGTGRISQQFQPQHF. This chain links TRBV28 with TRBJ1-5, with TRBD1 identical over 9 bases. Germline V gene lookup returns CDR1 MDHEN and CDR2 SYDVKM. There are 19 residues in the CDR3. Trimming took 7 bases from V and 6 from J; bases not matched to a gene: 22.

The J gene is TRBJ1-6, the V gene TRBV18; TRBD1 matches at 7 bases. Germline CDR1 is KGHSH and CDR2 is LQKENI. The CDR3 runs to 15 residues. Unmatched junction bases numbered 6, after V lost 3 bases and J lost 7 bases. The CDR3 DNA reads TGTGCCAGCTCACCCTCGACAGGGAAAAATTCACCCCTCCACTTT. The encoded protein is CASSPSTGKNSPLHF.

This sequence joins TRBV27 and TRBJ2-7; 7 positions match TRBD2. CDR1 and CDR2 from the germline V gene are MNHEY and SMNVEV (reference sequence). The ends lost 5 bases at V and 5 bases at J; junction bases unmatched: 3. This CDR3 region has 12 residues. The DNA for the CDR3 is TGTGCCAGCAGTGACGGGGGGAACGAGCAGTACTTC. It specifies CASSDGGNEQYF.

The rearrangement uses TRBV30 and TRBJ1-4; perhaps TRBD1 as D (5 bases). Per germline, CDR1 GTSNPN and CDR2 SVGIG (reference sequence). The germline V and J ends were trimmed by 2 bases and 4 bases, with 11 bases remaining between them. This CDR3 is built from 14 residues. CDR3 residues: CAWSTGVFNEKLFF. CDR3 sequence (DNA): TGTGCCTGGAGTACGGGGGTCTTTAATGAAAAACTGTTTTTT.

The CDR3 spells CASSGQGSITEAFF. In nucleotides, the CDR3 is TGTGCCAGCAGCGGACAGGGAAGTATCACTGAAGCTTTCTTT. This sequence joins TRBV2 and TRBJ1-1; TRBD1 aligns across 8 bases. This CDR3 is built from 14 residues. CDR1 and CDR2 (germline): SNHLY, FYNNEI. The J segment lost 4 bases and the V segment lost 6 bases, leaving 7 bases of the junction unmatched.

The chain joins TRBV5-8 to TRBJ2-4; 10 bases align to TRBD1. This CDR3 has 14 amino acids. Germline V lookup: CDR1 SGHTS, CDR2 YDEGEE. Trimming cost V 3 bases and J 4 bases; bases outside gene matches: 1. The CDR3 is CASSWDRGKNIQYF. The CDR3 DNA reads TGTGCCAGCAGCTGGGACAGGGGAAAAAACATTCAGTACTTC. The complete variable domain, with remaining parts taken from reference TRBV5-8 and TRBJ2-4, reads EAGVTQSPTHLIKTRGQQATLRCSPISGHTSVYWYQQALGLGLQFLLWYDEGEERNRGNFPPRFSGRQFPNYSSELNVNALELEDSALYLCASSWDRGKNIQYFGAGTRLSVL.

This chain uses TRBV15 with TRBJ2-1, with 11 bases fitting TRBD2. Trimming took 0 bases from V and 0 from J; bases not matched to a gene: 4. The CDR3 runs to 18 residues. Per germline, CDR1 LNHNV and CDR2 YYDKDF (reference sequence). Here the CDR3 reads CATSRDDTSGSSYNEQFF. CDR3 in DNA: TGTGCCACCAGCAGAGATGATACTAGCGGGAGCTCCTACAATGAGCAGTTCTTC.

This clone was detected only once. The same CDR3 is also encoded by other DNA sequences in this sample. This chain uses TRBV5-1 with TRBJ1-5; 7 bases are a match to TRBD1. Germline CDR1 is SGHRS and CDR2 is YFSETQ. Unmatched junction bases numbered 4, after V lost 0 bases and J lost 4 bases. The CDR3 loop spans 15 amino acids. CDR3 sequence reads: CASSLAAGGNQPQHF. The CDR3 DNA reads TGCGCCAGCAGCTTGGCGGCAGGGGGTAATCAGCCCCAGCATTTT. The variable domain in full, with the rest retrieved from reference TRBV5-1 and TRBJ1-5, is KAGVTQTPRYLIKTRGQQVTLSCSPISGHRSVSWYQQTPGQGLQFLFEYFSETQRNKGNFPGRFSGRQFSNSRSEMNVSTLELGDSALYLCASSLAAGGNQPQHFGDGTRLSIL.

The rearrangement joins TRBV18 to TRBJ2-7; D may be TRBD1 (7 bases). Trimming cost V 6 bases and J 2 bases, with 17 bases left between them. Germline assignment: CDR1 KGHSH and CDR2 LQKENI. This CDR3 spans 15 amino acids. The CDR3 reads CASSRISGGPYEQYF. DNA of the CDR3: TGTGCCAGCTCCCGCATTTCAGGGGGGCCCTACGAGCAGTACTTC.

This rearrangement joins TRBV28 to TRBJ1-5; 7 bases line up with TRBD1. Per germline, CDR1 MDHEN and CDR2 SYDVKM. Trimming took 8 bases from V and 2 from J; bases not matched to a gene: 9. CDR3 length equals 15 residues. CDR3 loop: CASGPTGSGNQPQHF. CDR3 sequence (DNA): TGTGCCAGCGGACCGACAGGGTCGGGCAATCAGCCCCAGCATTTT.

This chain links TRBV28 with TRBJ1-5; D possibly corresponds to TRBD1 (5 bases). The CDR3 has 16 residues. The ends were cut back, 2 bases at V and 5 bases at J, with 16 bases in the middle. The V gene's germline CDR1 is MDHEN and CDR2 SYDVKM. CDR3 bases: TGTGCCAGCAGTTTACCTCCCGGGGGAAGGCATCAGCCCCAGCATTTT. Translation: CASSLPPGGRHQPQHF.

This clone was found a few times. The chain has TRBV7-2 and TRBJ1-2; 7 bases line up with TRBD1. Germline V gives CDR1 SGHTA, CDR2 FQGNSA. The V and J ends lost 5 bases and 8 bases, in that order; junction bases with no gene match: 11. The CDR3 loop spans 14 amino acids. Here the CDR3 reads CASSVTGFRNGYTF. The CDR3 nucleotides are TGTGCCAGCAGCGTGACAGGGTTTCGGAACGGCTACACCTTC.

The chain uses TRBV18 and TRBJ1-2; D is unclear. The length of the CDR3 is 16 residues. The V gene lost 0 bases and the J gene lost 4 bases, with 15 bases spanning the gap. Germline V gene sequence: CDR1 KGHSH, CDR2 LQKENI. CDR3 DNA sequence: TGTGCCAGCTCACCACCGGTGCGGGTTCAGGCCTATGGCTACACCTTC. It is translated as CASSPPVRVQAYGYTF.

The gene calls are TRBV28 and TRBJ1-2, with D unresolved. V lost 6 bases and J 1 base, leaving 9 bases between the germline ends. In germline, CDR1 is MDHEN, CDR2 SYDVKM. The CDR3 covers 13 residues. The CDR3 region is CASRTGVNYGYTF. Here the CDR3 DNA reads TGTGCCAGCAGGACCGGGGTTAACTATGGCTACACCTTC.